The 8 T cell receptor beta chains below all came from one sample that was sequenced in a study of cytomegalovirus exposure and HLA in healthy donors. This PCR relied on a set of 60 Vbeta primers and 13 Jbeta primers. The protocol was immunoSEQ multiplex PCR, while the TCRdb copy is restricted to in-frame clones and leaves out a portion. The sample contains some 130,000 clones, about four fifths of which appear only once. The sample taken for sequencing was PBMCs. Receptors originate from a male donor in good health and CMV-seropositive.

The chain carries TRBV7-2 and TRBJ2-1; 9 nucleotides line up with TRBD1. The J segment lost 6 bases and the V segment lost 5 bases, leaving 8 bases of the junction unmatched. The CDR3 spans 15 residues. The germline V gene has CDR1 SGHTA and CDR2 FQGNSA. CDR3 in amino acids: CASSPGGQGFNEQFF. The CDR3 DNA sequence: TGTGCCAGCAGCCCAGGGGGACAGGGTTTCAATGAGCAGTTCTTC.

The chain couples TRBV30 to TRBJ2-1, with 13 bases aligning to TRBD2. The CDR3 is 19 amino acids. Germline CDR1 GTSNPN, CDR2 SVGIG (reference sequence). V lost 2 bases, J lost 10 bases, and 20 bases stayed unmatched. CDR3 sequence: CAWSSRGPRTSGRGREQFF. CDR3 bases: TGTGCCTGGAGTTCCAGGGGTCCCAGGACTAGCGGGAGAGGTAGGGAGCAGTTCTTC. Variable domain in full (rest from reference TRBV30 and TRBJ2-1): SQTIHQWPATLVQPVGSPLSLECTVEGTSNPNLYWYRQAAGRGLQLLFYSVGIGQISSEVPQNLSASRPQDRQFILSSKKLLLSDSGFYLCAWSSRGPRTSGRGREQFFGPGTRLTVL.

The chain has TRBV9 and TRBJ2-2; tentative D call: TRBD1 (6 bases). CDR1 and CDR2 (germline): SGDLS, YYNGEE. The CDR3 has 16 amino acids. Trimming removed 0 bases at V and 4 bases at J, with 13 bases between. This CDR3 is CASSVATGRGTGELFF. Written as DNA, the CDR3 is TGTGCCAGCAGCGTAGCTACAGGCAGGGGCACCGGGGAGCTGTTTTTT.

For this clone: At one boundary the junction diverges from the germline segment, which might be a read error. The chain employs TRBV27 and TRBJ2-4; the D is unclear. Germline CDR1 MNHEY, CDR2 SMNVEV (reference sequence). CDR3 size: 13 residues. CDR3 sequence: CASSSGTKNSQYF. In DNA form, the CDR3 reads TGTGCCAGCAGTAGTGGTACCAAAAACAGTCAGTACTTC.

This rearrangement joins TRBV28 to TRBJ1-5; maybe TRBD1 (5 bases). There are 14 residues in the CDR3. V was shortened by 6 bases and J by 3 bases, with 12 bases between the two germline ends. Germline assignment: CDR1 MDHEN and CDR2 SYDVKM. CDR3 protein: CASRVRQFNQPQHF. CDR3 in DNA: TGTGCCAGCAGGGTAAGACAGTTCAATCAGCCCCAGCATTTT.

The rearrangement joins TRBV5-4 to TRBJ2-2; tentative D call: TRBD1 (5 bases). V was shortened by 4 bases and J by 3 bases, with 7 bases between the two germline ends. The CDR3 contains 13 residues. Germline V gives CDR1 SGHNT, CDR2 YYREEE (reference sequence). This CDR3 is CASSEQDTGELFF. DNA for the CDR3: TGTGCCAGCAGCGAACAGGACACCGGGGAGCTGTTTTTT.

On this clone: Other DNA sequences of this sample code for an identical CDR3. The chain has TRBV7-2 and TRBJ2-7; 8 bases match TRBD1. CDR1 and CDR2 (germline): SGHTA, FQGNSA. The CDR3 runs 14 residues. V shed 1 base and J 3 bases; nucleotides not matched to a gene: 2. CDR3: CASSLVGQGYEQYF. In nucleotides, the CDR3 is TGTGCCAGCAGCTTAGTAGGACAGGGCTACGAGCAGTACTTC.

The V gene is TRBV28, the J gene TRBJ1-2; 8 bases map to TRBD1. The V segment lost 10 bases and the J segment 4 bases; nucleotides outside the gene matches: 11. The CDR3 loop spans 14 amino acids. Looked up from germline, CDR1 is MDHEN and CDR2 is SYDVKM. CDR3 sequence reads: CATPGGGGGYGYTF. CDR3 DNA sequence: TGTGCCACCCCAGGGGGCGGGGGAGGCTATGGCTACACCTTC.